The 19 T cell receptor beta chains in this list originate from one sample, sequenced in a study of OX40 agonist ivuxolimab in advanced cancers. Measured with immunoSEQ multiplex PCR; TCRdb has only the in-frame clones, and not every one. The profile shows 45,000 to 60,000 clones, 80% to 95% of them singletons. Here the sequenced sample was CD4+ or CD8+ T cells sorted from blood, taken in a trial of the OX40 agonist ivuxolimab. All receptors come from an adult with an advanced solid tumor such as melanoma, head and neck, liver or kidney cancer.

This chain links TRBV5-4 with TRBJ1-1; tentative D call: TRBD1 (5 bases). CDR3 length: 15 amino acids. The V and J ends lost 2 bases and 1 base respectively, with 12 bases between them. CDR1 is SGHNT, CDR2 YYREEE, per germline (reference sequence). CDR3 nucleotide sequence: TGTGCCAGCAGCTTAGGACAAGGACGGAACACTGAAGCTTTCTTT. Encoded protein: CASSLGQGRNTEAFF.

The chain has TRBV5-1 and TRBJ2-5; no definite D call. The end of the DNA aligns better with TRBJ2-7, so the J call may be wrong. Germline CDR1 SGHRS, CDR2 YFSETQ. The CDR3 has 12 residues. The CDR3 nucleotides are TGCGCCAGCAGCTATGAAAATTACGAGCAGTACTTC. Amino acids: CASSYENYEQYF.

This chain uses TRBV29-1 with TRBJ2-3, with 8 bases identical to TRBD1. CDR1 SQVTM and CDR2 ANQGSEA come from the germline V gene. The V gene end was trimmed by 5 bases and the J gene end by 3 bases; junction bases not matched to a gene: 10. The CDR3 totals 15 residues. CDR3 residues: CSVFPTGDITDTQYF. In DNA form, the CDR3 reads TGCAGCGTTTTCCCGACAGGGGACATTACAGATACGCAGTATTTT.

The chain recombines TRBV21-1 with TRBJ2-3; the DNA was not compared with TRBD1, the D call given in the table. TRBV21-1 corresponds to a pseudogene. The CDR3 runs 17 residues. Here the CDR3 DNA reads TGTGCCAGCAGCAAAGGAGGACAGGGGCGGGGGCAGGATACGCAGTATTTT. Translation gives CASSKGGQGRGQDTQYF.

The V and J genes are TRBV6-6 and TRBJ1-6, with 8 positions matching TRBD1. After removal of 6 bases from V and 8 bases from J, the junction contained 6 bases not matched to a gene. CDR3 length: 14 residues. Germline CDR1 is MNHNY and CDR2 is SVGAGI (reference sequence). CDR3: CASRNRDRHSPLHF. The DNA for the CDR3 is TGTGCCAGCAGAAACCGGGACAGGCATTCACCCCTCCACTTT.

The chain is built from TRBV5-1 and TRBJ2-3, with D maybe TRBD2 (5 bases). The germline V gene encodes CDR1 SGHRS and CDR2 YFSETQ. Trimming removed 0 bases at V and 0 bases at J, with 11 bases between. The length of the CDR3 is 16 residues. The CDR3 DNA reads TGCGCCAGCAGCTTGGCCGTACGGGGTAGCACAGATACGCAGTATTTT. This gives the protein CASSLAVRGSTDTQYF. Filled out from reference TRBV5-1 and TRBJ2-3, the complete variable domain reads KAGVTQTPRYLIKTRGQQVTLSCSPISGHRSVSWYQQTPGQGLQFLFEYFSETQRNKGNFPGRFSGRQFSNSRSEMNVSTLELGDSALYLCASSLAVRGSTDTQYFGPGTRLTVL.

This chain connects TRBV18 to TRBJ2-3; D is possibly TRBD1 or TRBD2 (5 bases each). The CDR3 length is 14 residues. Germline lookup yields CDR1 KGHSH and CDR2 LQKENI. Between the trimmed V and J ends, which lost 2 bases and 4 bases, there was a span of 10 bases. CDR3 nucleotides: TGTGCCAGCTCACCATTGAGGGACGCAGATACGCAGTATTTT. Its protein product is CASSPLRDADTQYF.

This clone is judged medium-sized. The J gene is TRBJ2-1, the V gene TRBV10-1, with TRBD2 matching over 7 bases. The CDR3 covers 12 residues. Per the germline V gene, CDR1 is WNHNN and CDR2 is SYGVQD (reference sequence). The V and J ends lost 3 bases and 9 bases, in that order; junction bases with no gene match: 2. For the CDR3, the DNA is TGCGCCAGCAGTGACCCGGGAGGTGAGCAGTTCTTC. Translating gives CASSDPGGEQFF.

This chain links TRBV4-1 with TRBJ1-2; tentative D call: TRBD1 (5 bases). Trimming took 5 bases from V and 7 from J, leaving 20 bases between them. This CDR3 has 15 amino acids. The germline V gene has CDR1 MGHRA and CDR2 YSYEKL. In DNA form, the CDR3 reads TGCGCCAGCAGCGTTTTAGGGACGGGGTCTCTTGGCTACACCTTC. Translating it yields CASSVLGTGSLGYTF.

The chain links TRBV6-4 to TRBJ1-2; D gene unclear. With 1 base removed from V and 0 bases from J, the gap between germline ends came to 9 bases. Per germline, CDR1 MRHNA and CDR2 SNTAGT. The length of the CDR3 is 15 residues. CDR3 loop: CASSDWFGANYGYTF. In DNA, the CDR3 is TGTGCCAGCAGTGACTGGTTTGGAGCTAACTATGGCTACACCTTC.

This chain uses TRBV7-2 with TRBJ1-2; D gene unclear. V was cut by 1 base and J by 4 bases, with 10 bases left in between. The CDR3 has 14 residues. The V gene's germline CDR1 is SGHTA and CDR2 FQGNSA. CDR3 nucleotide sequence: TGTGCCAGCAGCTTAGAACACAGAATCTATGGCTACACCTTC. It is translated as CASSLEHRIYGYTF.

The V gene is TRBV5-5, the J gene TRBJ2-7; D remains unclear. The V gene's germline CDR1 is SGHKS and CDR2 YYEKEE (reference sequence). The CDR3 covers 12 residues. Trimming stripped 4 bases from V and 3 bases from J, with 8 bases between. DNA of the CDR3: TGTGCCAGCAGCCCCCTCGACTACGAGCAGTACTTC. Protein: CASSPLDYEQYF.

V gene TRBV7-9 combines with J gene TRBJ1-1; maybe TRBD1 (5 bases). The germline V gene encodes CDR1 SEHNR and CDR2 FQNEAQ (reference sequence). Between the trimmed V and J ends, which lost 2 bases and 0 bases, there was a span of 22 bases. The CDR3 has 19 amino acids. The CDR3 spells CASSLQLVRDRKMNTEAFF. The CDR3 DNA sequence: TGTGCCAGCAGCTTACAATTGGTCCGGGACCGCAAAATGAACACTGAAGCTTTCTTT.

The J gene is TRBJ2-7, the V gene TRBV6-1; 8 nucleotides align to TRBD1. This CDR3 contains 13 residues. Trimming took 6 bases from V and 6 from J; bases not matched to a gene: 7. Germline V gene lookup returns CDR1 MNHNS and CDR2 SASEGT. CDR3 in amino acids: CASRRPTGAEQYF. The CDR3 nucleotides read TGTGCCAGCAGAAGGCCGACAGGGGCCGAGCAGTACTTC.

The rearrangement uses TRBV28 and TRBJ2-1, with D perhaps matching TRBD1 or TRBD2 (6 bases each). This CDR3 has 19 residues. Germline values: CDR1 MDHEN, CDR2 SYDVKM. V lost 0 bases to trimming and J lost 0 bases, with 18 bases between them. CDR3 DNA sequence: TGTGCCAGCAGTTTATGGAGTGGATTTGGGGGGCCCTCCTACAATGAGCAGTTCTTC. Translation: CASSLWSGFGGPSYNEQFF. Based on the CDR3 plus reference TRBV28 and TRBJ2-1, the full variable domain is DVKVTQSSRYLVKRTGEKVFLECVQDMDHENMFWYRQDPGLGLRLIYFSYDVKMKEKGDIPEGYSVSREKKERFSLILESASTNQTSMYLCASSLWSGFGGPSYNEQFFGPGTRLTVL.

The J gene is TRBJ1-2, the V gene TRBV18; 7 bases match TRBD1. The germline CDR1 and CDR2 sequences are KGHSH and LQKENI. Losses at the gene ends were 3 bases for V and 4 bases for J; bases not matched to a gene: 5. The CDR3 is made up of 14 amino acids. As DNA, the CDR3 is TGTGCCAGCTCACCGAGACAGGGAAGCTATGGCTACACCTTC. Amino acids: CASSPRQGSYGYTF.

The chain joins TRBV5-3 to TRBJ1-3, with unresolved D. TRBV5-3 is flagged as an ORF with uncertain function. Trimming cost V 8 bases and J 0 bases, with 12 bases left between them. This CDR3 comprises 14 residues. The CDR3 is CASSPSFSGNTIYF. CDR3 nucleotides: TGTGCCAGCAGCCCGAGTTTCTCTGGAAACACCATATATTTT.

Here the CDR3 reads CASSQDLAGEETQYF. In DNA, the CDR3 is TGTGCCAGCAGCCAAGATTTAGCGGGGGAGGAGACCCAGTACTTC. This chain connects TRBV4-2 to TRBJ2-5; 9 positions agree with TRBD2. The V and J ends lost 0 bases and 5 bases, in that order; junction bases with no gene match: 4. The CDR3 sequence is 15 residues long. Germline V gene lookup returns CDR1 LGHNA and CDR2 YNFKEQ.

This chain uses TRBV18 with TRBJ2-7; 8 bases are shared with TRBD1. Germline V lookup: CDR1 KGHSH, CDR2 LQKENI. This CDR3 spans 14 amino acids. Trimming removed 3 bases from V and 6 bases from J; junction bases left unmatched: 7. CDR3 bases: TGTGCCAGCTCACCGGACAGGGTTGGGGTCGAGCAGTACTTC. This encodes CASSPDRVGVEQYF.